The 18 T cell receptor beta chains given below trace back to one sample, sequenced in a study of T-cell memory formation after mild COVID-19. Using its own MiXCR run on the 5' RACE reads, TCRdb lists one record per CDR3 protein. The sample contains about 470,000 distinct CDR3 sequences, around a sixth of which appear only once. The sample taken for sequencing was PBMCs or a T cell subset sorted from them (not recorded which). The receptor source for this set is an adult woman who had mild COVID-19 (a few samples of this study predate the infection). Cell type and time point are not known.

The table lists this clonotype with a few counts. This chain connects TRBV12-3 or TRBV12-4 to TRBJ1-5; the match to TRBD1 covers 7 bases. Losses at the gene ends were 3 bases for V and 6 bases for J; bases not matched to a gene: 8. The CDR3 has 15 amino acids. In DNA, the CDR3 is TGTGCCAGCAGTTTTGGGGAGGGGGCAGGTCAGCCCCAGCATTTT. Its translation is CASSFGEGAGQPQHF.

The CDR3 DNA is TGCAGCGTTGAAGATCGAGGGGCTAACTATGGCTACACCTTC. The encoded protein is CSVEDRGANYGYTF. This rearrangement joins TRBV29-1 to TRBJ1-2; TRBD1 might be the D (5 bases). V lost 0 bases to trimming and J lost 0 bases, with 8 bases between them. CDR1 is SQVTM and CDR2 is ANQGSEA in the germline V gene. CDR3 length equals 14 residues.

The chain is built from TRBV29-1 and TRBJ2-1, with 9 positions matching TRBD2. The length of the CDR3 is 15 residues. V lost 4 bases and J lost 7; bases outside the gene matches: 11. The germline V gene has CDR1 SQVTM and CDR2 ANQGSEA. The CDR3 sequence is CSVGPGLASLNEQFF. CDR3 bases: TGCAGCGTTGGCCCGGGACTAGCTAGCCTTAATGAGCAGTTCTTC.

This clonotype came up a few times. The rearrangement links TRBV2 to TRBJ2-5; unclear D gene. Germline CDR1 and CDR2: SNHLY and FYNNEI. V was shortened by 3 bases and J by 6 bases, with 5 bases between the two germline ends. The CDR3 sequence is 11 residues long. CDR3 loop: CASSEGQTQYF. CDR3 nucleotides: TGTGCCAGCAGTGAGGGTCAGACCCAGTACTTC.

V gene TRBV3-1 combines with J gene TRBJ2-3, with D possibly TRBD2 on 5 matching bases. V gave up 3 bases and J gave up 2 bases, with 9 bases separating them. Germline CDR1 is LGHDT and CDR2 is YNNKEL (reference sequence). The CDR3 extends over 14 amino acids. The CDR3 here is CASSQLAITDTQYF. CDR3 DNA sequence: TGTGCCAGCAGCCAGCTAGCTATCACAGATACGCAGTATTTT.

This clonotype was found a few times. The genes are TRBV11-1 and TRBJ2-3; D gene ambiguous. With 0 bases removed from V and 2 bases from J, the gap between germline ends came to 9 bases. CDR1 is SGHAT, CDR2 FQDESV, per germline (reference sequence). The CDR3 consists of 15 residues. For the CDR3, the DNA is TGTGCCAGCAGCTTAGCTCCCGACGCCACAGATACGCAGTATTTT. The encoded protein is CASSLAPDATDTQYF.

This rearrangement joins TRBV5-5 to TRBJ2-5, with D perhaps matching TRBD1 (5 bases). The V end lost 1 base, the J end lost 1 base, and 8 bases lay between the germline ends. The CDR3 extends over 14 amino acids. Germline V CDR1 and CDR2: SGHKS, YYEKEE (reference sequence). The CDR3 region is CASSLPQGQETQYF. The CDR3 DNA follows: TGTGCCAGCAGCTTGCCGCAGGGCCAAGAGACCCAGTACTTC.

Many counts were recorded for this clonotype. The rearrangement links TRBV24-1 to TRBJ2-7; a possible D gene is TRBD1 (5 bases). The V gene's germline CDR1 is KGHDR and CDR2 SFDVKD. Between the trimmed V and J ends, which lost 5 bases and 4 bases, there was a span of 5 bases. This CDR3 contains 11 residues. CDR3 protein: CATSAGYEQYF. The CDR3 nucleotides read TGTGCCACCAGTGCAGGGTACGAGCAGTACTTC.

This clonotype has a single count. The chain carries TRBV14 and TRBJ2-5; either TRBD1 or TRBD2 may supply D (5 bases each). This CDR3 is 15 amino acids long. V lost 1 base and J lost 5, with 14 bases in between. Germline lookup yields CDR1 SGHDN and CDR2 FVKESK. CDR3 coding DNA: TGTGCCAGCAGCCAAGTTGGGACGCTCTCGGAGACCCAGTACTTC. Translated, it gives CASSQVGTLSETQYF. The whole variable domain, filled in from reference TRBV14 and TRBJ2-5, reads EAGVTQFPSHSVIEKGQTVTLRCDPISGHDNLYWYRRVMGKEIKFLLHFVKESKQDESGMPNNRFLAERTGGTYSTLKVQPAELEDSGVYFCASSQVGTLSETQYFGPGTRLLVL.

The chain links TRBV7-9 to TRBJ2-7, with a tentative D call TRBD1 (6 bases). The CDR3 spans 14 residues. Germline V CDR1 and CDR2: SEHNR, FQNEAQ (reference sequence). Trimming took off 7 bases at V and 4 bases at J, with 17 bases between the two ends. The chain's CDR3 is CASNSQGPGYEQYF. DNA of the CDR3: TGTGCCAGCAACTCGCAGGGGCCCGGTTACGAGCAGTACTTC.

This clonotype has more than one count but fewer than ten. The rearrangement uses TRBV7-2 and TRBJ2-1; the D gene is possibly TRBD2 (7 bases). Germline V lookup: CDR1 SGHTA, CDR2 FQGNSA. The CDR3 runs 16 residues. Trimming removed 7 bases from V and 9 bases from J, with 25 bases in between. DNA for the CDR3: TGTGCCAGCAAACCTTCCGGGGGCGGGAGAAGTGGTGAGCAGTTCTTC. This gives the protein CASKPSGGGRSGEQFF.

This clonotype was found a few times. The chain combines TRBV4-2 with TRBJ2-2; D is unresolved. The V gene's germline CDR1 is LGHNA and CDR2 YNFKEQ. The CDR3 length is 14 residues. V was clipped by 3 bases and J by 5 bases, with 10 bases between them. The CDR3 DNA reads TGTGCCAGCAGCCAGGCGAGCCAAACCGGGGAGCTGTTTTTT. Amino acids: CASSQASQTGELFF.

This clonotype was recorded at least ten times. The rearrangement joins TRBV5-1 to TRBJ2-1, with 10 bases that match TRBD2. Germline CDR1 and CDR2: SGHRS and YFSETQ. The CDR3 has 13 residues. V lost 5 bases to trimming and J lost 12 bases; unmatched junction nucleotides: 8. CDR3 loop: CASRPSGSGPQFF. For the CDR3, the DNA is TGCGCCAGCAGGCCTAGCGGGAGTGGCCCGCAGTTCTTC.

The rearrangement links TRBV5-5 to TRBJ2-1; no clear D gene. Germline loops: CDR1 SGHKS, CDR2 YYEKEE (reference sequence). Deletions cut 0 bases from V and 9 bases from J, with 4 bases between. The CDR3 covers 11 residues. The CDR3 DNA follows: TGTGCCAGCAGCTTGGTACCTGAGCAGTTCTTC. Residues: CASSLVPEQFF.

This clonotype was seen only a few times. The DNA of the CDR3 is TGCGCCAGCAGCCAACTCCCTGACTGGGGGGAAGAGACCCAGTACTTC. Translated, it gives CASSQLPDWGEETQYF. The V call is TRBV4-1, the J call TRBJ2-5; perhaps TRBD2 as D (6 bases). This CDR3 has 16 residues. Germline loops: CDR1 MGHRA, CDR2 YSYEKL. The ends were cut back, 2 bases at V and 3 bases at J, with 16 bases in the middle.

This clonotype came up a few times. The genes are TRBV5-1 and TRBJ2-1; TRBD1 matches 8 bases. V was clipped by 4 bases and J by 9 bases; unmatched bases: 12. The CDR3 length is 15 residues. Germline V CDR1 and CDR2: SGHRS, YFSETQ. As DNA, the CDR3 is TGCGCCAGCAGCCTCGCAGGGGGCAATCTACGTGAGCAGTTCTTC. Encoded protein: CASSLAGGNLREQFF.

This clonotype was recorded at least ten times. The chain links TRBV5-1 to TRBJ1-1; a weak D match, TRBD1 (5 bases). The V gene's germline CDR1 is SGHRS and CDR2 YFSETQ. V was cut by 0 bases and J by 0 bases, with 12 bases left in between. This CDR3 spans 16 amino acids. CDR3 amino acids: CASSLALGHMNTEAFF. CDR3 nucleotides: TGCGCCAGCAGCTTGGCCCTTGGACACATGAACACTGAAGCTTTCTTT. The whole variable domain, filled in from reference TRBV5-1 and TRBJ1-1, reads KAGVTQTPRYLIKTRGQQVTLSCSPISGHRSVSWYQQTPGQGLQFLFEYFSETQRNKGNFPGRFSGRQFSNSRSEMNVSTLELGDSALYLCASSLALGHMNTEAFFGQGTRLTVV.

This clonotype was seen a handful of times. V usage is TRBV15 and J usage is TRBJ2-1; D not certain. Germline V gene lookup returns CDR1 LNHNV and CDR2 YYDKDF (reference sequence). The CDR3 consists of 11 residues. Between the trimmed V and J ends, which lost 1 base and 10 bases, there was a span of 5 bases. CDR3 DNA sequence: TGTGCCACCAGCAGAGGTCTGGAGCAGTTCTTC. Translating it yields CATSRGLEQFF.